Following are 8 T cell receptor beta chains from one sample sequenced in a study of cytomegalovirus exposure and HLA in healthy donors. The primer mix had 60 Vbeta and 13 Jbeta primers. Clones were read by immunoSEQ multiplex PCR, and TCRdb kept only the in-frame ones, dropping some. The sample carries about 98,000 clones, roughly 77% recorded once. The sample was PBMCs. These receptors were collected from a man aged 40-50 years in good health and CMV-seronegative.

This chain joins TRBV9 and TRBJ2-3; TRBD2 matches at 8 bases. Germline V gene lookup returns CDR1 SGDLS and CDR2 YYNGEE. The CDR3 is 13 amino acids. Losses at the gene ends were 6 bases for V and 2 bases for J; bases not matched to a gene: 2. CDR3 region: CASKRGTTDTQYF. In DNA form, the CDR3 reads TGTGCCAGCAAGCGGGGGACCACAGATACGCAGTATTTT.

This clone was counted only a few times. The CDR3 coding sequence is TGCAGCGTTGGAACTAGCGGGGGGATCTTAGATACGCAGTATTTT. Amino acids: CSVGTSGGILDTQYF. The chain uses TRBV29-1 and TRBJ2-3; TRBD2 matches at 12 bases. Germline values: CDR1 SQVTM, CDR2 ANQGSEA. The CDR3 totals 15 residues. V lost 4 bases to trimming and J lost 5 bases; unmatched junction nucleotides: 7.

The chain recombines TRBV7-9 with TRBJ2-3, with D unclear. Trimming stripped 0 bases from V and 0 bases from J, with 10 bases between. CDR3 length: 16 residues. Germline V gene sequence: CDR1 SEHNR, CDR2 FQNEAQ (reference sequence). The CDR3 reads CASSLAASISTDTQYF. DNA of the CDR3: TGTGCCAGCAGCTTAGCTGCGTCGATAAGCACAGATACGCAGTATTTT.

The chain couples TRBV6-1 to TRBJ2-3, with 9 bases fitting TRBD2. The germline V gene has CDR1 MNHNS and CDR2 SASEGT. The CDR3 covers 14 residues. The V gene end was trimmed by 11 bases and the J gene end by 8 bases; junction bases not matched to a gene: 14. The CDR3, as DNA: TGTGCCCGTATATCGGGACTAGCAGAAGGTACGCAGTATTTT. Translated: CARISGLAEGTQYF.

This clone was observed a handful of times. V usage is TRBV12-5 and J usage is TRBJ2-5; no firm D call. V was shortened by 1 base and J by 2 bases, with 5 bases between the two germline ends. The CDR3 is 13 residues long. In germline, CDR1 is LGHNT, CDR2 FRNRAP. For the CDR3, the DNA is TGTGCTAGTGGTTTGGGCAGACAAGAGACCCAGTACTTC. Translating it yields CASGLGRQETQYF. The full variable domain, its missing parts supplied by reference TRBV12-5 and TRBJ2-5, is DARVTQTPRHKVTEMGQEVTMRCQPILGHNTVFWYRQTMMQGLELLAYFRNRAPLDDSGMPKDRFSAEMPDATLATLKIQPSEPRDSAVYFCASGLGRQETQYFGPGTRLLVL.

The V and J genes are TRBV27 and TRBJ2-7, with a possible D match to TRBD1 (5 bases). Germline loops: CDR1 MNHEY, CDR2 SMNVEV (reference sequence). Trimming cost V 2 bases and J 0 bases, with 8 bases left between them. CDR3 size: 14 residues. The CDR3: CASSLQGYSYEQYF. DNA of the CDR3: TGTGCCAGCAGTTTACAGGGCTACTCCTACGAGCAGTACTTC.

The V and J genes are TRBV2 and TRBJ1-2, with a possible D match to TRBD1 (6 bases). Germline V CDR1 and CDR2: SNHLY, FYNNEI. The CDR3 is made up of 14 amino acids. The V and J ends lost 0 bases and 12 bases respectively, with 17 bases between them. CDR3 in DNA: TGTGCCAGCAGTGAAGCGCTTCTGGGCAGGGGTCACACCTTC. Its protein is CASSEALLGRGHTF.

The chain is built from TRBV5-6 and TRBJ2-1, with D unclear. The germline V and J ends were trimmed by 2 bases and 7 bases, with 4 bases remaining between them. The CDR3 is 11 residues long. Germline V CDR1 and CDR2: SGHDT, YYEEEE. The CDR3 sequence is CASSFSNEQFF. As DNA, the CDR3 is TGTGCCAGCAGCTTCAGTAATGAGCAGTTCTTC.